The clone carrying this T cell receptor (beta chain) turned up a few times. The data stem from a study of spatial heterogeneity in lung cancer. Study-wide context: Within raw reads, each unique TCR and UMI combination appeared on average more than ten times.

Each molecule of TCR cDNA was tagged with one unique molecular identifier. Each CDR3 protein is one row after TCRdb ran MiXCR on the 5' RACE reads. The sample includes about 80,000 distinct CDR3 sequences, approximately 18% seen only once; the top ten take 5% to 8%. The time point denotes: sample taken at primary tumor resection. Material for sequencing was whole RNA from tumor, nontumor lung or frozen PBMC, left unsorted. This material consisted of PBMCs, taken at surgery. This TCR was sampled from a male donor with early-stage non-small cell lung cancer.

The CDR3 region has the DNA TGTGCCAGCACACAGGGGGCAAAGGCTTTCTTT. Protein sequence: CASTQGAKAFF. V and J are TRBV7-2 and TRBJ1-1; 9 bases fit TRBD1. There are 11 residues in the CDR3. Trimming cost V 7 bases and J 11 bases; bases outside gene matches: 5. Germline assignment: CDR1 SGHTA and CDR2 FQGNSA. Full variable domain (outside the CDR3, taken from reference TRBV7-2 and TRBJ1-1): GAGVSQSPSNKVTEKGKDVELRCDPISGHTALYWYRQSLGQGLEFLIYFQGNSAPDKSGLPSDRFSAERTGGSVSTLTIQRTQQEDSAVYLCASTQGAKAFFGQGTRLTVV.